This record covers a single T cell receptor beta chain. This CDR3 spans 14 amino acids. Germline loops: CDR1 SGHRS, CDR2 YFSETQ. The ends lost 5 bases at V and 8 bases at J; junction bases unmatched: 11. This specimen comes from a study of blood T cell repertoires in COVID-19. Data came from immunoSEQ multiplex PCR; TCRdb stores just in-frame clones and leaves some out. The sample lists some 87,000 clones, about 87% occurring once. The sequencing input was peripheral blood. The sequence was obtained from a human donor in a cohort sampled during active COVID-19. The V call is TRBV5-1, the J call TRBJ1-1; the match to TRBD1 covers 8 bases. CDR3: CASRGQGASREAFF. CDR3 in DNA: TGCGCCAGCAGGGGGCAGGGGGCCTCTAGGGAAGCTTTCTTT.